Listed below are T cell receptor beta chains from one sample, sequenced in a study of blood T cell repertoires in COVID-19. The repertoire was sequenced with immunoSEQ multiplex PCR; TCRdb's copy has only in-frame clones and lacks some. Of 350,000 or so clones in the sample, roughly 87% were seen once. Specimen: PBMCs or T cells enriched from blood (not recorded which). The origin of the receptors is a woman under 40 who had recovered from COVID-19. Each CDR3 is given with its conserved first and last residue. Fields, in order: clone size, J gene, V gene, D gene, CDR3 DNA, CDR3 protein. A D gene is named only where the DNA matches it firmly. The listing skips clone size in some rows; elsewhere it reads once, few, many or a size class.

once TRBJ2-5 TRBV7-9 TRBD2 TGTGCCAGCAGCTTAGGCGGGGGACCCGAAGAGACCCAGTACTTC CASSLGGGPEETQYF
NA TRBJ2-3 TRBV28 TRBD2 TGTGCCACCTTTCTGGGCGGCGGGGGTAGAACAGATACGCAGTATTTT CATFLGGGGRTDTQYF
once TRBJ2-4 TRBV7-9 NA TGTGCCAGCAGCGCAGGGAACAACATTCAGTACTTC CASSAGNNIQYF
NA TRBJ2-6 TRBV15 TRBD1 TGTGCCACCAGCAGAGCAAAAGACAGGGCTGGGGCCAACGTCCTGACTTTC CATSRAKDRAGANVLTF
NA TRBJ2-3 TRBV5-1 NA TGCGCCAGCCGACAACAGGGTCAAGATACGCAGTATTTT CASRQQGQDTQYF
NA TRBJ1-2 TRBV16 TRBD1 TGTGCCAGCAGCCAAAGGGCTCGCGACAGGGGAGAAGGCTACACCTTC CASSQRARDRGEGYTF
NA TRBJ2-7 TRBV3-1/TRBV3-2 TRBD2 TGTGCCAGCAGCCAAGGGACTAGCGGTTCCTACGAGCAGTACTTC CASSQGTSGSYEQYF
once TRBJ1-4 TRBV7-8 NA TGTGCCAGCAGCTTAGGAGCGCAAGGGAGGATGTTTTTT CASSLGAQGRMFF
few TRBJ2-2 TRBV30 TRBD1 TGTGCCTGGACCTCCGGGACAGGGGGCAGGACCGGGGAGCTGTTTTTT CAWTSGTGGRTGELFF
NA TRBJ1-5 TRBV10-3 TRBD1 TGTGCCATCAGTGCCGCAGGGGGGAATCAGCCCCAGCATTTT CAISAAGGNQPQHF
NA TRBJ2-2 TRBV19 TRBD2 TGTGCCAGTAGTATAGGCCTAGCGGGGGGGACGGGCACCGGGGAGCTGTTTTTT CASSIGLAGGTGTGELFF
once TRBJ2-1 TRBV7-8 TRBD1 TGTGCCAGCAGCTTAGGCAGGGGGACGTCCTACAATGAGCAGTTCTTC CASSLGRGTSYNEQFF
NA TRBJ2-6 TRBV4-3 NA TGCGCCAGCAGCCAAGAAGGACAGGGGGCCAACGTCCTGACTTTC CASSQEGQGANVLTF
NA TRBJ1-5 TRBV19 TRBD1 TGTGCCAGTAGCAGGGACAGGGGCAATCAGCCCCAGCATTTT CASSRDRGNQPQHF
NA TRBJ1-1 TRBV12-3/TRBV12-4 NA TGTGCCAGCAGTTTTATGATGGAGTCTGAAGCTTTCTTT CASSFMMESEAFF
NA TRBJ1-2 TRBV28 NA TGTGCCAGCAGTTTAGCGTACAGGGATGAAGGTGGCTACACCTTC CASSLAYRDEGGYTF
NA TRBJ1-1 TRBV7-8 NA TGTGCCAGCAGCTTAGGCGGCGAAGACAGTGAAGCTTTCTTT CASSLGGEDSEAFF
NA TRBJ1-1 TRBV12-3/TRBV12-4 NA TGTGCCAGCAGTCCCCGAGGCACTGAAGCTTTCTTT CASSPRGTEAFF